The 18 T cell receptor beta chains given below trace back to one sample, sequenced in a study of Ad26.COV2.S vaccination and SARS-CoV-2 variants. Clones were sequenced by immunoSEQ multiplex PCR, and TCRdb holds only the in-frame ones, with some missing. Of about 480,000 clones listed, about 83% are singletons. Treatment reported: around 19 received Ad26.COV2.S at low or high dose, single or two shots; 5 received placebo; per-sample allocation not given. The samples were gathered on day 63 after the first injection of vaccine or placebo. The source material was peripheral blood, sampled in a trial of Ad26.COV2.S vaccine versus placebo. The receptors shown here come from a person aged 18 to 65 who received the Ad26.COV2.S COVID-19 vaccine or a placebo.

The rearrangement joins TRBV5-6 to TRBJ2-4; TRBD1 matches 8 bases. Unmatched junction bases numbered 6, after V lost 2 bases and J lost 5 bases. Looked up from germline, CDR1 is SGHDT and CDR2 is YYEEEE. The CDR3 consists of 15 residues. In DNA form, the CDR3 reads TGTGCCAGCAGCTTTGTCGGGACAGGACAAAACATTCAGTACTTC. This gives the protein CASSFVGTGQNIQYF.

The rearrangement links TRBV11-3 to TRBJ2-2; D is perhaps TRBD2 (5 bases). The germline CDR1 and CDR2 sequences are SGHNT and YENEEA. There are 12 residues in the CDR3. Trimming took 5 bases from V and 5 from J, leaving 6 bases between them. For the CDR3, the DNA is TGTGCCAGCAGCCGGAGGACCGGGGAGCTGTTTTTT. As protein: CASSRRTGELFF.

This chain links TRBV7-9 with TRBJ1-4; D may be TRBD1 (5 bases). The CDR3 runs to 13 residues. Germline CDR1 is SEHNR and CDR2 is FQNEAQ (reference sequence). The germline V and J ends were trimmed by 5 bases and 9 bases, with 13 bases remaining between them. CDR3 bases: TGTGCCAGCAGCCTTTGGGGGGACCAAAAACTGTTTTTT. It specifies CASSLWGDQKLFF.

The V call is TRBV11-2, the J call TRBJ1-6; D is unresolved. The CDR3 length is 12 residues. CDR1 SGHAT and CDR2 FQNNGV come from the germline V gene. V lost 4 bases, J lost 9 bases, and 7 bases lay in between. The DNA of the CDR3 is TGTGCCAGCAGCTCCCCCGGTTCACCCCTCCACTTT. Protein sequence: CASSSPGSPLHF.

This chain joins TRBV9 and TRBJ1-2; D is ambiguous. The CDR3 has 15 amino acids. Germline V CDR1 and CDR2: SGDLS, YYNGEE. V was pared by 3 bases and J by 0 bases, with 12 bases between. CDR3 coding DNA: TGTGCCAGCAGCGAGGAAGGGTGGACTAACTATGGCTACACCTTC. Residues: CASSEEGWTNYGYTF.

This clone was recorded only once. V gene TRBV25-1 combines with J gene TRBJ1-6, with 8 positions matching TRBD1. The CDR3 has 15 amino acids. The V and J ends lost 4 bases and 10 bases, in that order; junction bases with no gene match: 9. Germline V gene data show CDR1 as MGHDK and CDR2 as SYGVNS. Written as DNA, the CDR3 is TGTGCCAGCAGTGGCCTCGGACAGGGTCGGTCACCCCTCCACTTT. The encoded protein is CASSGLGQGRSPLHF.

The chain links TRBV9 to TRBJ1-6, with 10 bases fitting TRBD1. V dropped 3 bases and J dropped 8; count of bases not matched to a gene: 11. Germline V lookup: CDR1 SGDLS, CDR2 YYNGEE. CDR3 length: 17 amino acids. The CDR3 DNA sequence: TGTGCCAGCAGCGGAGGGGACAGGGGTATTTTATATTCACCCCTCCACTTT. This encodes CASSGGDRGILYSPLHF. Supplemented by reference TRBV9 and TRBJ1-6, the full variable domain reads DSGVTQTPKHLITATGQRVTLRCSPRSGDLSVYWYQQSLDQGLQFLIQYYNGEERAKGNILERFSAQQFPDLHSELNLSSLELGDSALYFCASSGGDRGILYSPLHFGNGTRLTVT.

The gene calls are TRBV5-5 and TRBJ1-2; TRBD1 aligns across 9 bases. After removal of 0 bases from V and 7 bases from J, the junction contained 1 base not matched to a gene. Germline lookup yields CDR1 SGHKS and CDR2 YYEKEE (reference sequence). The CDR3 totals 13 residues. The CDR3 DNA reads as TGTGCCAGCAGCTTGGGGACAGGGGTTGGCTACACCTTC. Its translation: CASSLGTGVGYTF.

V and J are TRBV6-1 and TRBJ2-3; 7 bases map to TRBD2. The germline gives CDR1 MNHNS, CDR2 SASEGT. The CDR3 extends over 16 amino acids. Trimming removed 1 base from V and 3 bases from J; junction bases left unmatched: 7. The CDR3 reads CASSEVGGGRTDTQYF. DNA for the CDR3: TGTGCCAGCAGTGAAGTTGGGGGAGGGAGGACAGATACGCAGTATTTT.

This chain uses TRBV25-1 with TRBJ1-1; maybe TRBD1 (5 bases). With 11 bases removed from V and 4 bases from J, the gap between germline ends came to 17 bases. The CDR3 sequence is 13 residues long. Per germline, CDR1 MGHDK and CDR2 SYGVNS. In DNA, the CDR3 is TGTGCCGTACAGGACCGTAGGGGCACTGAAGCTTTCTTT. Translating it yields CAVQDRRGTEAFF. The full variable domain, with the rest looked up from reference TRBV25-1 and TRBJ1-1, is EADIYQTPRYLVIGTGKKITLECSQTMGHDKMYWYQQDPGMELHLIHYSYGVNSTEKGDLSSESTVSRIRTEHFPLTLESARPSHTSQYLCAVQDRRGTEAFFGQGTRLTVV.

Details on this clone: The identical CDR3 is also encoded by other nucleotide sequences in the sample. This chain links TRBV2 with TRBJ1-3, with a possible D match to TRBD1 (6 bases). V gave up 0 bases and J gave up 4 bases, with 10 bases separating them. CDR1 and CDR2 from the germline V gene are SNHLY and FYNNEI. This CDR3 spans 15 amino acids. CDR3 residues: CASSEARGGGNTIYF. In DNA form, the CDR3 reads TGTGCCAGCAGTGAAGCGCGAGGGGGAGGAAACACCATATATTTT.

The V gene is TRBV7-9, the J gene TRBJ2-7; 8 positions match TRBD1. Germline loops: CDR1 SEHNR, CDR2 FQNEAQ (reference sequence). Germline trimming cut 4 bases from V and 1 base from J; bases unmatched to any gene: 12. The CDR3 length is 17 residues. The DNA of the CDR3 is TGTGCCAGCAGCTCGAACTTTGGACAGGGCTCATCCTACGAGCAGTACTTC. It encodes CASSSNFGQGSSYEQYF.

The J gene is TRBJ1-1, the V gene TRBV13, with D unclear. Germline CDR1 is PRHDT and CDR2 is FYEKMQ (reference sequence). The CDR3 consists of 14 residues. With 5 bases removed from V and 1 base from J, the gap between germline ends came to 11 bases. CDR3 sequence: CASSGRLANTEAFF. Written as DNA, the CDR3 is TGTGCCAGCAGCGGCCGACTTGCGAACACTGAAGCTTTCTTT.

V and J are TRBV6-1 and TRBJ2-7; D unresolved. The germline V gene has CDR1 MNHNS and CDR2 SASEGT. This CDR3 has 13 residues. The V and J ends lost 7 bases and 1 base respectively, with 11 bases between them. Here the CDR3 DNA reads TGTGCCAGCATGACCCCAGGTTCCTACGAGCAGTACTTC. Its protein product is CASMTPGSYEQYF.

The chain uses TRBV11-1 and TRBJ2-7; 7 bases agree with TRBD2. The CDR3 totals 14 residues. V dropped 1 base and J dropped 4; count of bases not matched to a gene: 4. Germline V gene data show CDR1 as SGHAT and CDR2 as FQDESV (reference sequence). In DNA, the CDR3 is TGTGCCAGCAGCTTAGTGGCGGGAGTGTACGAGCAGTACTTC. Its protein is CASSLVAGVYEQYF. Filled out from reference TRBV11-1 and TRBJ2-7, the complete variable domain reads EAEVAQSPRYKITEKSQAVAFWCDPISGHATLYWYRQILGQGPELLVQFQDESVVDDSQLPKDRFSAERLKGVDSTLKIQPAELGDSAMYLCASSLVAGVYEQYFGPGTRLTVT.

Remarks on this clone: The conserved phenylalanine or tryptophan normally closing the CDR3 is absent here, so this likely arose from a read error. The DNA is omitted, as the CDR3 cannot be located on it reliably, and the CDR3 follows TCRdb's listing. V is TRBV3-1 (or the pseudogene TRBV3-2) and J is TRBJ1-2. CDR1 and CDR2 from the germline V gene are LGHDT and YNNKEL (reference sequence). The CDR3 extends over 8 residues, inclusive of both ends. The CDR3 protein is CASGGGPR.

This clone was observed a single time. CDR3 amino acids: CASSKTGGWTEAFF. CDR3 DNA: TGTGCCAGCAGTAAGACAGGGGGCTGGACTGAAGCTTTCTTT. The chain joins TRBV6-5 to TRBJ1-1; 10 nucleotides agree with TRBD1. V trimming: 5 bases; J trimming: 5 bases; junction bases outside the gene matches: 5. In germline, CDR1 is MNHEY, CDR2 SVGAGI. This CDR3 is 14 amino acids long.

The CDR3 protein is CASSFRGQGSSEPQHF. The CDR3 DNA reads as TGTGCCAGCAGTTTCAGGGGACAGGGGTCAAGTGAGCCCCAGCATTTT. The chain combines TRBV27 with TRBJ1-5; 10 bases are a match to TRBD1. Germline-derived CDR1 and CDR2 are MNHEY and SMNVEV (reference sequence). V shed 3 bases, J shed 8 bases, and the junction held 10 bases outside the gene matches. CDR3 length: 16 amino acids.